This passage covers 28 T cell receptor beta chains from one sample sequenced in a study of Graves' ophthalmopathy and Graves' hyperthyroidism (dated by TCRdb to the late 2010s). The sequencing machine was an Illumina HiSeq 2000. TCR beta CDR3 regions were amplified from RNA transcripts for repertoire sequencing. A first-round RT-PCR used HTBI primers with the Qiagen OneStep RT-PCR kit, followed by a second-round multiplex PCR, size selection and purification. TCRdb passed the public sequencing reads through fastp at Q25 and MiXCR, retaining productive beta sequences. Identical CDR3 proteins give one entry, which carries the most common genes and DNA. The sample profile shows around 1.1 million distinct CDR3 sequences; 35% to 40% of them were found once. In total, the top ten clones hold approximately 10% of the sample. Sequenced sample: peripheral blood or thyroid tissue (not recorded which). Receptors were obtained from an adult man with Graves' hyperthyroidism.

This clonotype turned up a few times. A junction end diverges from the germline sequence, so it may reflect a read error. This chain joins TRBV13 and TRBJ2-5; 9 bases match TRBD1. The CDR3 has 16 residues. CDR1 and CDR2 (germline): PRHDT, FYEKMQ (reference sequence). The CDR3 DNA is TGTGCCATCAGCGCCTCCGCGGGACAGGGAAAAGAGACCCAGTACTTC. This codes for CAISASAGQGKETQYF.

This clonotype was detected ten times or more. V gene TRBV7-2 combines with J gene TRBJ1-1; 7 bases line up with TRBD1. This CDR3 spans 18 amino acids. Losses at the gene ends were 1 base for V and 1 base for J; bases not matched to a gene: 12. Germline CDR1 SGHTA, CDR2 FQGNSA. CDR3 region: CASSLDAQVRGQNTEAFF. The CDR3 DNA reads TGTGCCAGCAGCTTAGATGCCCAAGTGAGGGGGCAGAACACTGAAGCTTTCTTT.

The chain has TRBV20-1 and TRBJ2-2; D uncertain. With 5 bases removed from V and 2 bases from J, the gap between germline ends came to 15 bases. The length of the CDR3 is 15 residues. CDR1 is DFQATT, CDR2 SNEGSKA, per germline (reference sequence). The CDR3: CSALAGAGNTGELFF. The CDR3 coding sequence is TGCAGTGCTCTCGCCGGTGCAGGAAACACCGGGGAGCTGTTTTTT.

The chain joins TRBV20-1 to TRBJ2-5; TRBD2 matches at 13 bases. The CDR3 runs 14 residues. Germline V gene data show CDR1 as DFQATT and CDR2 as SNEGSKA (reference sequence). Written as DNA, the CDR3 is TGCAGCTCCGGACTAGCGGGGGTCCAAGAGACCCAGTACTTC. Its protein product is CSSGLAGVQETQYF.

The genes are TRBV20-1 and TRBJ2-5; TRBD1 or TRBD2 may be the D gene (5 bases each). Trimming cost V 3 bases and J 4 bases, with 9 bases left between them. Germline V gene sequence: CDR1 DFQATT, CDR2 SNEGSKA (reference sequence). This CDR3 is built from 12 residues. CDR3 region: CSARMGPETQYF. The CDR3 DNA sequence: TGCAGTGCTAGGATGGGACCAGAGACCCAGTACTTC.

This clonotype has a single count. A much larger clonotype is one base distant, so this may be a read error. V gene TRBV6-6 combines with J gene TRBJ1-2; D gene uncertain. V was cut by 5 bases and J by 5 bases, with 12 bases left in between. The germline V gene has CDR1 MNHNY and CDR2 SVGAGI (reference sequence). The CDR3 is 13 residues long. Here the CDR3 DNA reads TGTGCCAGCAGTGCTGGGATAGCTTATGGCTACACCTTC. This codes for CASSAGIAYGYTF.

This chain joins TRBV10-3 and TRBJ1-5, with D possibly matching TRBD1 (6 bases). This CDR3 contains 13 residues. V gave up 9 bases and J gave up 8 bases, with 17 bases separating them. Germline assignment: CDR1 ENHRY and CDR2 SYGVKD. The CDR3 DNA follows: TGTGCCATTGCCGAGGGGGTGCGTGAGCCCCAGCATTTT. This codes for CAIAEGVREPQHF.

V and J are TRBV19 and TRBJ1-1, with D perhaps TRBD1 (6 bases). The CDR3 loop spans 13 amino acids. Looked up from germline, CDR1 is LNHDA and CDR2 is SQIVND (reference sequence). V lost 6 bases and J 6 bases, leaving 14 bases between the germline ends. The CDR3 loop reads CASRQGCNPEAFF. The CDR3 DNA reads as TGTGCCAGTAGGCAGGGGTGTAACCCTGAAGCTTTCTTT.

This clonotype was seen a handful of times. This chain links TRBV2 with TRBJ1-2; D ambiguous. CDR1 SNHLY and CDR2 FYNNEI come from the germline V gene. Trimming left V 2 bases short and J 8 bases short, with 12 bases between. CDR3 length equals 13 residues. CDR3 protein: CASSERHAAGYTF. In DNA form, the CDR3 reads TGTGCCAGCAGTGAACGACACGCTGCGGGCTACACCTTC.

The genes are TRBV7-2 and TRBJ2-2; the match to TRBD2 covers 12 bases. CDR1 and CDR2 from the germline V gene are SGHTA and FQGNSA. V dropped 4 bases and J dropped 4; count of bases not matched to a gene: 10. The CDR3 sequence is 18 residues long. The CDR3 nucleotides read TGTGCCAGCAGCTCCTTCGGACTAGCGGGAAACCCCACCGGGGAGCTGTTTTTT. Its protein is CASSSFGLAGNPTGELFF.

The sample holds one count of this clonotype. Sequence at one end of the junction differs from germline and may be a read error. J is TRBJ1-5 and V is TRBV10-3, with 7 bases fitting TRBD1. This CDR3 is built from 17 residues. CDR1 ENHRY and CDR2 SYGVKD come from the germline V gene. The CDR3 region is CASSPLATGLSNQPQHF. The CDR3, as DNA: TGTGCCAGCAGTCCTCTCGCGACAGGGCTAAGCAATCAGCCCCAGCATTTT.

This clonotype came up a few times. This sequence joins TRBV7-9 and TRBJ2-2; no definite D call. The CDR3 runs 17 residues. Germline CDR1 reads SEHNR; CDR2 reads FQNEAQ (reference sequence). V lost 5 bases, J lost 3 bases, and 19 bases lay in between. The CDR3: CASSPTMRMGDTGELFF. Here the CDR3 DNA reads TGTGCCAGCAGCCCCACAATGAGGATGGGCGACACCGGGGAGCTGTTTTTT.

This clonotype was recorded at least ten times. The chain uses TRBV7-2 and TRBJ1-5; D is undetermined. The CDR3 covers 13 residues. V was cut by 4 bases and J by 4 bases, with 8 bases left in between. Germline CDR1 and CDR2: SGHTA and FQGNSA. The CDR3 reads CASSSRVNQPQHF. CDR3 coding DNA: TGTGCCAGCAGCTCCCGGGTGAATCAGCCCCAGCATTTT.

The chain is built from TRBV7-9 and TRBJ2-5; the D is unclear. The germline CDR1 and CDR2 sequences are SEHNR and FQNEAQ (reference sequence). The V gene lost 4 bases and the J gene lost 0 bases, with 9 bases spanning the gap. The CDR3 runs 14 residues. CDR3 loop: CASSSYRNQETQYF. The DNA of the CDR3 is TGTGCCAGCAGCTCCTACCGGAACCAAGAGACCCAGTACTTC. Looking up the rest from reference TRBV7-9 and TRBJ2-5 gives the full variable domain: DTGVSQNPRHKITKRGQNVTFRCDPISEHNRLYWYRQTLGQGPEFLTYFQNEAQLEKSRLLSDRFSAERPKGSFSTLEIQRTEQGDSAMYLCASSSYRNQETQYFGPGTRLLVL.

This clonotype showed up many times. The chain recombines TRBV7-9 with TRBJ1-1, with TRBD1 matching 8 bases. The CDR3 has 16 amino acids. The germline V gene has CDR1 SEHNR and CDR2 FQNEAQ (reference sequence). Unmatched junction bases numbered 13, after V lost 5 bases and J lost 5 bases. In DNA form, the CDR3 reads TGTGCCAGCAGCCTTGGGGCCAGGGGGCCGAGGACTGAAGCTTTCTTT. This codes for CASSLGARGPRTEAFF.

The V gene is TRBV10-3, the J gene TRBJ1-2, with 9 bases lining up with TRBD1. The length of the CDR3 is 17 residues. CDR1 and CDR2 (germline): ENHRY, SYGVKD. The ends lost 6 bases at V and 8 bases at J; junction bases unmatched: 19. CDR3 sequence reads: CAIRDTSGTGNRNGYTF. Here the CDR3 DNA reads TGTGCCATCAGAGACACTAGCGGGACAGGGAATAGGAACGGCTACACCTTC.

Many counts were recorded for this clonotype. The CDR3 sequence is CASQAITEAFF. CDR3 in DNA: TGTGCCAGCCAGGCGATCACTGAAGCTTTCTTT. The gene calls are TRBV7-9 and TRBJ1-1; D gene uncertain. The germline V gene has CDR1 SEHNR and CDR2 FQNEAQ (reference sequence). CDR3 length equals 11 residues. Trimming left V 8 bases short and J 4 bases short, with 8 bases between.

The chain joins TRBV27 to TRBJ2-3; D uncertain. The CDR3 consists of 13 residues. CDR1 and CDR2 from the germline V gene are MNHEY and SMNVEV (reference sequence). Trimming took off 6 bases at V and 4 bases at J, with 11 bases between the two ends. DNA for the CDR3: TGTGCCAGCAGCCTTAGCCAGGCAGATACGCAGTATTTT. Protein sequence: CASSLSQADTQYF.

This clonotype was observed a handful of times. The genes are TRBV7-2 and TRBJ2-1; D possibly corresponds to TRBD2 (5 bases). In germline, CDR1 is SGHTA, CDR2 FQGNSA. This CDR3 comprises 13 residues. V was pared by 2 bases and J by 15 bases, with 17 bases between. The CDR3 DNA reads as TGTGCCAGCAGCTTATTTGGTAGTAGCGAAGGGTTCTTC. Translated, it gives CASSLFGSSEGFF.

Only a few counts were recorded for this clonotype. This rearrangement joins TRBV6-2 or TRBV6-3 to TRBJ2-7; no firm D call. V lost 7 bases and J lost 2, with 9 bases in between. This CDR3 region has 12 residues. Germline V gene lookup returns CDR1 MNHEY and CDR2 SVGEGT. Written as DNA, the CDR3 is TGTGCCAGCACCACAGCGACCTACGAGCAGTACTTC. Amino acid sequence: CASTTATYEQYF.

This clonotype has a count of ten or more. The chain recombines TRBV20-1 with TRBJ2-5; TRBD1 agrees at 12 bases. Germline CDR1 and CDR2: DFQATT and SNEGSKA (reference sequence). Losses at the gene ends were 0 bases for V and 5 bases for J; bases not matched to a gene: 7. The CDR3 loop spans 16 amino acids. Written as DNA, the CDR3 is TGCAGTGCTAGAGACTCAGGGACAGGGGGCGGGGAGACCCAGTACTTC. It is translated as CSARDSGTGGGETQYF.

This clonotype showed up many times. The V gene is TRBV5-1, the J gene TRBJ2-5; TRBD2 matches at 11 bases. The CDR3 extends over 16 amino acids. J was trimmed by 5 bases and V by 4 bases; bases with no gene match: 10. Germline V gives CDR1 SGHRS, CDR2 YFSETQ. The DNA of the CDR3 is TGCGCCAGCAGCGTTCCTAGCGGGGGGACAATGGAGACCCAGTACTTC. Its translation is CASSVPSGGTMETQYF.

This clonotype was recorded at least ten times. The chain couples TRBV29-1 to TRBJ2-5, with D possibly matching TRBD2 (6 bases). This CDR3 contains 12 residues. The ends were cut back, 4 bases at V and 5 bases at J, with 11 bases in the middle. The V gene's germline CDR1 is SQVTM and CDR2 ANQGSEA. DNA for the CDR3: TGCAGCGTTGTTGCGGGGATCGAGACCCAGTACTTC. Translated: CSVVAGIETQYF. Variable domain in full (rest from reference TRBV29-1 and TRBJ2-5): SAVISQKPSRDICQRGTSLTIQCQVDSQVTMMFWYRQQPGQSLTLIATANQGSEATYESGFVIDKFPISRPNLTFSTLTVSNMSPEDSSIYLCSVVAGIETQYFGPGTRLLVL.

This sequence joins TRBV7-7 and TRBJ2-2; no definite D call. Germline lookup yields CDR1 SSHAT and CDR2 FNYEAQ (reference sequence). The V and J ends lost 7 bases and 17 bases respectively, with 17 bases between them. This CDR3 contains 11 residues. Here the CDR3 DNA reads TGTGCCAGCACTACCCGGGCCGGACCTTTTTTT. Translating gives CASTTRAGPFF.

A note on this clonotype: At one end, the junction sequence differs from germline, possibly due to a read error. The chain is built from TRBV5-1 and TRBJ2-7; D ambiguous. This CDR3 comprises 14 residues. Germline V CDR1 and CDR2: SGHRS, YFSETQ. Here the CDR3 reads CASSDGSYGTVQDF. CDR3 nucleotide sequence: TGCGCCAGCAGCGACGGATCCTACGGTACGGTTCAGGACTTC.

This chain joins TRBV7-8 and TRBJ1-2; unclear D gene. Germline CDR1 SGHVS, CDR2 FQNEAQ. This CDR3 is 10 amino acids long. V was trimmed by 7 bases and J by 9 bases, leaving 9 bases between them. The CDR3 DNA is TGTGCCAGCATCGAGGGAAGCTACACCTTC. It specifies CASIEGSYTF.

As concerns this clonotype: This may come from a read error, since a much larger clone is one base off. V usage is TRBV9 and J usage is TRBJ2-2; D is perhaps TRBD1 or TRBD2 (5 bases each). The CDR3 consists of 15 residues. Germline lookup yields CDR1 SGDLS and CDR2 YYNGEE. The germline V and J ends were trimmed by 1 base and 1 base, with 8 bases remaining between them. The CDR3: CASSVRGRNTGELFF. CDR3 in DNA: TGTGCCAGCAGCGTACGGGGACGGAACACCGGGGAGCTGTTTTTT.

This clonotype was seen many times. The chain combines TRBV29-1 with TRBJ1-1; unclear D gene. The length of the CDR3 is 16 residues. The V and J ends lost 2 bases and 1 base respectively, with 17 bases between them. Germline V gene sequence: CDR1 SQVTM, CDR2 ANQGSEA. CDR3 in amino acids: CSVELMTSSSNTEAFF. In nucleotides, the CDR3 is TGCAGCGTTGAATTAATGACTTCCTCCTCGAACACTGAAGCTTTCTTT.